These 4 T cell receptor beta chains originate from one sample sequenced in a study of T cells in Graves' hyperthyroidism and ophthalmopathy. From RNA transcripts, TCR beta CDR3 regions were amplified. Primed by the HTBI set, a first-round RT-PCR was run on the TCR CDR3. MiXCR, run by TCRdb on the multiplex PCR reads, gives a single entry per CDR3 protein. The table includes fewer than 600,000 distinct CDR3 sequences, 14% detected once. Sequenced: blood. These receptors all come from a woman in her thirties or forties with Graves' hyperthyroidism.

The sample holds many counts of this clonotype. The rearrangement joins TRBV20-1 to TRBJ2-3; D unresolved. V was pared by 6 bases and J by 2 bases, with 18 bases between. Per the germline V gene, CDR1 is DFQATT and CDR2 is SNEGSKA (reference sequence). The CDR3 extends over 15 amino acids. The CDR3 region has the DNA TGCAGTGCCGAGGAACTGAACGGATTCACAGATACGCAGTATTTT. Translating it yields CSAEELNGFTDTQYF.

This clonotype was seen at least ten times. The J gene is TRBJ1-4, the V gene TRBV20-1; TRBD1 agrees at 7 bases. The CDR3 extends over 14 amino acids. Germline-derived CDR1 and CDR2 are DFQATT and SNEGSKA (reference sequence). Trimming at V came to 0 bases and at J to 8 bases, leaving 6 bases not matched to a gene. CDR3 in amino acids: CSARDLRGGEKLFF. Here the CDR3 DNA reads TGCAGTGCTAGAGATCTTCGAGGGGGCGAAAAACTGTTTTTT.

This clonotype was counted ten times or more. This rearrangement joins TRBV5-1 to TRBJ2-7; 9 positions agree with TRBD2. This CDR3 has 16 residues. V gave up 0 bases and J gave up 2 bases; unmatched junction bases: 6. In germline, CDR1 is SGHRS, CDR2 YFSETQ. The CDR3 sequence: CASSLEVSGSPYEQYF. The CDR3, as DNA: TGCGCCAGCAGCTTGGAAGTTAGCGGGAGTCCCTACGAGCAGTACTTC.

J is TRBJ2-3 and V is TRBV9; 7 positions match TRBD2. Trimming removed 0 bases from V and 2 bases from J; junction bases left unmatched: 0. There are 14 residues in the CDR3. Germline values: CDR1 SGDLS, CDR2 YYNGEE. The chain's CDR3 is CASSVGDYTDTQYF. The CDR3 region has the DNA TGTGCCAGCAGCGTAGGGGACTACACAGATACGCAGTATTTT.